Listed below are T cell receptor beta chains from one sample, sequenced in a study of blood T cell repertoires in COVID-19. Assay: immunoSEQ multiplex PCR; the TCRdb copy retains only in-frame clones and omits some. The profile shows fewer than 300,000 clones, around nine tenths of them singletons. The sample consisted of peripheral blood. The source is a woman in her 40s who had recovered from COVID-19. Each CDR3 is given with its conserved first and last residue. Fields, in order: V gene, CDR3 length, J gene, clone size, D gene, CDR3 DNA, CDR3 protein. A D gene is named only where the DNA matches it firmly. Size is omitted from some rows. Given values are once, few, many or a class for expanded clones.

V gene: TRBV14
CDR3 length: 14
J gene: TRBJ1-2
clone size: NA
D gene: NA
CDR3 DNA: TGTGCCAGCAGCCCCAGTGGGGGGGGCTATGGCTACACCTTC
CDR3 protein: CASSPSGGGYGYTF

V gene: TRBV7-2
CDR3 length: 13
J gene: TRBJ2-2
clone size: NA
D gene: NA
CDR3 DNA: TGTGCCAGCAGCTACCAGGGGACCGGGGAGCTGTTTTTT
CDR3 protein: CASSYQGTGELFF

V gene: TRBV2
CDR3 length: 16
J gene: TRBJ2-3
clone size: NA
D gene: TRBD2
CDR3 DNA: TGTGCCAGCACCAGCGGGAGGGCGGGTGGCACAGATACGCAGTATTTT
CDR3 protein: CASTSGRAGGTDTQYF

V gene: TRBV27
CDR3 length: 16
J gene: TRBJ2-1
clone size: NA
D gene: NA
CDR3 DNA: TGTGCCAGCAGTCTGTATAGCGGAGCCTCCTACAATGAGCAGTTCTTC
CDR3 protein: CASSLYSGASYNEQFF

V gene: TRBV6-5
CDR3 length: 15
J gene: TRBJ2-1
clone size: NA
D gene: TRBD2
CDR3 DNA: TGTGCCAGCAGTTCCGGGGGGACTAGCCGCAATGAGCAGTTCTTC
CDR3 protein: CASSSGGTSRNEQFF

V gene: TRBV18
CDR3 length: 15
J gene: TRBJ2-7
clone size: NA
D gene: NA
CDR3 DNA: TGTGCCAGCTCGCCCAAGGGGGGGTCCCCCTACGAGCAGTACTTC
CDR3 protein: CASSPKGGSPYEQYF

V gene: TRBV11-2
CDR3 length: 15
J gene: TRBJ2-2
clone size: NA
D gene: TRBD2
CDR3 DNA: TGTGCCAGCAGCCTGGCGGGAGGGCACACCGGGGAGCTGTTTTTT
CDR3 protein: CASSLAGGHTGELFF

V gene: TRBV27
CDR3 length: 16
J gene: TRBJ2-1
clone size: NA
D gene: TRBD1
CDR3 DNA: TGTGCCAGCAGTTTACTGGGACAGGTAGCCTACAATGAGCAGTTCTTC
CDR3 protein: CASSLLGQVAYNEQFF

V gene: TRBV11-3
CDR3 length: 12
J gene: TRBJ2-3
clone size: NA
D gene: NA
CDR3 DNA: TGTGCCAGCAGCTTAGTCGGGGATACGCAGTATTTT
CDR3 protein: CASSLVGDTQYF

V gene: TRBV7-7
CDR3 length: 16
J gene: TRBJ2-1
clone size: NA
D gene: NA
CDR3 DNA: TGTGCTAGCAGCTCTCGGCCCCTAGTTAGGGGTGGGGAGCAGTTCTTC
CDR3 protein: CASSSRPLVRGGEQFF

V gene: TRBV14
CDR3 length: 14
J gene: TRBJ1-5
clone size: NA
D gene: TRBD1
CDR3 DNA: TGTGCCAGCAGCCTGACAGGGCTCAATCAGCCCCAGCATTTT
CDR3 protein: CASSLTGLNQPQHF

V gene: TRBV19
CDR3 length: 17
J gene: TRBJ2-6
clone size: medium-sized
D gene: NA
CDR3 DNA: TGTGCCAGTAGTATAGCGGACAGTTCCTCTGGGGCCAACGTCCTGACTTTC
CDR3 protein: CASSIADSSSGANVLTF

V gene: TRBV7-2
CDR3 length: 16
J gene: TRBJ1-4
clone size: NA
D gene: NA
CDR3 DNA: TGTGCCAGCACCCTTCGGGGGACCGGTGCCAATGAAAAACTGTTTTTT
CDR3 protein: CASTLRGTGANEKLFF

V gene: TRBV25-1
CDR3 length: 11
J gene: TRBJ2-7
clone size: NA
D gene: NA
CDR3 DNA: TGTGCCAGCAGTGTAAACTACGAGCAGTACTTC
CDR3 protein: CASSVNYEQYF

V gene: TRBV3-1/TRBV3-2
CDR3 length: 14
J gene: TRBJ2-5
clone size: NA
D gene: NA
CDR3 DNA: TGTGCCAGCAGCCCCAACACGTACCAAGAGACCCAGTACTTC
CDR3 protein: CASSPNTYQETQYF

V gene: TRBV6-5
CDR3 length: 15
J gene: TRBJ2-3
clone size: NA
D gene: TRBD1
CDR3 DNA: TGTGCCAGCAAACGGACAGGGGGACTCACAGATACGCAGTATTTT
CDR3 protein: CASKRTGGLTDTQYF

V gene: TRBV6-2/TRBV6-3
CDR3 length: 20
J gene: TRBJ2-2
clone size: NA
D gene: TRBD1
CDR3 DNA: TGTGCCAGCAGTAAATCCTCGACAGGGCGGTCTGGGTTCAAGACCGGGGAGCTGTTTTTT
CDR3 protein: CASSKSSTGRSGFKTGELFF

V gene: TRBV6-5
CDR3 length: 13
J gene: TRBJ1-2
clone size: many
D gene: NA
CDR3 DNA: TGTGCCAGCAGGGCAACAGGGAACTATGGCTACACCTTC
CDR3 protein: CASRATGNYGYTF

V gene: TRBV7-9
CDR3 length: 15
J gene: TRBJ2-1
clone size: NA
D gene: NA
CDR3 DNA: TGTGCCAGCAGCTTAACAGGGTTGATAGGGAATGAGCAGTTCTTC
CDR3 protein: CASSLTGLIGNEQFF

V gene: TRBV20-1
CDR3 length: 14
J gene: TRBJ2-5
clone size: NA
D gene: TRBD2
CDR3 DNA: TGCAGTGCTAGTGGTCGGGGGGGGCAAGAGACCCAGTACTTC
CDR3 protein: CSASGRGGQETQYF

V gene: TRBV15
CDR3 length: 17
J gene: TRBJ2-1
clone size: NA
D gene: TRBD2
CDR3 DNA: TGTGCCACCCATCCAGGCTATAGCGGGGCATCCTACAATGAGCAGTTCTTC
CDR3 protein: CATHPGYSGASYNEQFF

V gene: TRBV5-1
CDR3 length: 15
J gene: TRBJ2-3
clone size: NA
D gene: NA
CDR3 DNA: TGCGCCAGCAGCCTTGGGCAGGGCAGCACAGATACGCAGTATTTT
CDR3 protein: CASSLGQGSTDTQYF

V gene: TRBV28
CDR3 length: 13
J gene: TRBJ1-1
clone size: NA
D gene: NA
CDR3 DNA: TGTGCCAGCAGTTTATGGGGGGGTGCTGAAGCTTTCTTT
CDR3 protein: CASSLWGGAEAFF

V gene: TRBV6-5
CDR3 length: 13
J gene: TRBJ1-2
clone size: NA
D gene: NA
CDR3 DNA: TGTGCCAGCAGTTGGGGCAGGGAGGGGGGCTACACCTTC
CDR3 protein: CASSWGREGGYTF

V gene: TRBV10-3
CDR3 length: 15
J gene: TRBJ1-1
clone size: NA
D gene: TRBD1
CDR3 DNA: TGTGCCATCAGCCACACAAACAGGGGGAACACTGAAGCTTTCTTT
CDR3 protein: CAISHTNRGNTEAFF

V gene: TRBV4-3
CDR3 length: 15
J gene: TRBJ1-2
clone size: NA
D gene: TRBD1
CDR3 DNA: TGCGCCAGCAGCCAACAGACAGGGTTCGGCTATGGCTACACCTTC
CDR3 protein: CASSQQTGFGYGYTF

V gene: TRBV7-9
CDR3 length: 16
J gene: TRBJ2-5
clone size: NA
D gene: TRBD2
CDR3 DNA: TGTGCCAGCAGCCCTTTAGCGGGAGGAGCCTGGGAGACCCAGTACTTC
CDR3 protein: CASSPLAGGAWETQYF

V gene: TRBV19
CDR3 length: 17
J gene: TRBJ1-5
clone size: NA
D gene: TRBD1
CDR3 DNA: TGTGCCAGTAGTGCTCGGACAGGGTGGGGGGGCAATCAGCCCCAGCATTTT
CDR3 protein: CASSARTGWGGNQPQHF

V gene: TRBV10-2
CDR3 length: 11
J gene: TRBJ2-5
clone size: once
D gene: NA
CDR3 DNA: TGCGCCAGCAGAGGGGTGGAGACCCAGTACTTC
CDR3 protein: CASRGVETQYF

V gene: TRBV7-2
CDR3 length: 16
J gene: TRBJ1-5
clone size: once
D gene: NA
CDR3 DNA: TGTGCCAGCAGCTTAACGTTTGGAGGGTGGGGTCAGCCCCAGCATTTT
CDR3 protein: CASSLTFGGWGQPQHF

V gene: TRBV2
CDR3 length: 14
J gene: TRBJ1-5
clone size: NA
D gene: NA
CDR3 DNA: TGTGCCAGCAGGGCAGCGCGGCTCAATCAGCCCCAGCATTTT
CDR3 protein: CASRAARLNQPQHF

V gene: TRBV6-5
CDR3 length: 15
J gene: TRBJ2-1
clone size: NA
D gene: TRBD2
CDR3 DNA: TGTGCCAGCAGTACTAGCGGGCACTCCTACAATGAGCAGTTCTTC
CDR3 protein: CASSTSGHSYNEQFF

V gene: TRBV5-1
CDR3 length: 16
J gene: TRBJ2-3
clone size: NA
D gene: NA
CDR3 DNA: TGCGCCAGCAGCCCCCCCCTAGCCGCGGGCACAGATACGCAGTATTTT
CDR3 protein: CASSPPLAAGTDTQYF

V gene: TRBV5-6
CDR3 length: 16
J gene: TRBJ1-4
clone size: NA
D gene: TRBD1
CDR3 DNA: TGTGCCAGCAGCCGAAACGGACAGGGGCGAGGGGAAAAACTGTTTTTT
CDR3 protein: CASSRNGQGRGEKLFF

V gene: TRBV15
CDR3 length: 21
J gene: TRBJ2-3
clone size: NA
D gene: TRBD2
CDR3 DNA: TGTGCCACCAGCAGAGAGGGACTAGCGGGAGGCCTCCAATCTAGCACAGATACGCAGTATTTT
CDR3 protein: CATSREGLAGGLQSSTDTQYF

V gene: TRBV11-2
CDR3 length: 14
J gene: TRBJ1-4
clone size: NA
D gene: NA
CDR3 DNA: TGTGCCAGCAGCTTATCAGGGTTTAATGAAAAACTGTTTTTT
CDR3 protein: CASSLSGFNEKLFF

V gene: TRBV6-5
CDR3 length: 13
J gene: TRBJ2-3
clone size: NA
D gene: TRBD1
CDR3 DNA: TGTGCCAGCAGGGGGACAGGGACAGATACGCAGTATTTT
CDR3 protein: CASRGTGTDTQYF

V gene: TRBV4-3
CDR3 length: 15
J gene: TRBJ1-1
clone size: NA
D gene: NA
CDR3 DNA: TGCGCCAGCAGCCAAGTTCGGGGGGTGGGTACTGAAGCTTTCTTT
CDR3 protein: CASSQVRGVGTEAFF

V gene: TRBV2
CDR3 length: 15
J gene: TRBJ2-5
clone size: NA
D gene: TRBD1
CDR3 DNA: TGTGCCAGCAGTGGAGGTCTCAGGGGGCAAGAGACCCAGTACTTC
CDR3 protein: CASSGGLRGQETQYF

V gene: TRBV28
CDR3 length: 15
J gene: TRBJ2-5
clone size: NA
D gene: NA
CDR3 DNA: TGTGCCAGCAGTTTAAGGGGGACGCCGGGTGCGACCCAGTACTTC
CDR3 protein: CASSLRGTPGATQYF

V gene: TRBV2
CDR3 length: 12
J gene: TRBJ1-2
clone size: NA
D gene: TRBD1
CDR3 DNA: TGTGCCAGCAGTAGGGACAGGGAGGGCTACACCTTC
CDR3 protein: CASSRDREGYTF

V gene: TRBV5-1
CDR3 length: 14
J gene: TRBJ2-1
clone size: NA
D gene: NA
CDR3 DNA: TGCGCCAGCAGCCCGACTAGGGGCTACAATGAGCAGTTCTTC
CDR3 protein: CASSPTRGYNEQFF

V gene: TRBV7-9
CDR3 length: 13
J gene: TRBJ2-7
clone size: NA
D gene: TRBD2
CDR3 DNA: TGTGCCAGCGCGATAGCGGGCTCCTACGAGCAGTACTTC
CDR3 protein: CASAIAGSYEQYF

V gene: TRBV7-9
CDR3 length: 14
J gene: TRBJ1-3
clone size: NA
D gene: TRBD1
CDR3 DNA: TGTGCCAGCAGCCCCACAGGGGCGGGAAACACCATATATTTT
CDR3 protein: CASSPTGAGNTIYF

V gene: TRBV27
CDR3 length: 13
J gene: TRBJ1-1
clone size: NA
D gene: NA
CDR3 DNA: TGTGCCAGCAGTTTACGGACTGGGGCTGAAGCTTTCTTT
CDR3 protein: CASSLRTGAEAFF

V gene: TRBV5-1
CDR3 length: 15
J gene: TRBJ2-1
clone size: NA
D gene: TRBD2
CDR3 DNA: TGCGCCAGCAGCTTGGGACTAGCGGCATACAATGAGCAGTTCTTC
CDR3 protein: CASSLGLAAYNEQFF

V gene: TRBV9
CDR3 length: 13
J gene: TRBJ2-7
clone size: NA
D gene: TRBD1
CDR3 DNA: TGTGCCAGCAGCCCGGACAGGGGGCGCGAGCAGTACTTC
CDR3 protein: CASSPDRGREQYF

V gene: TRBV19
CDR3 length: 12
J gene: TRBJ2-7
clone size: NA
D gene: TRBD2
CDR3 DNA: TGTGCCAGTAGGCTAGCGGGAGGGGAGCAGTACTTC
CDR3 protein: CASRLAGGEQYF

V gene: TRBV7-9
CDR3 length: 13
J gene: TRBJ1-1
clone size: few
D gene: NA
CDR3 DNA: TGTGCCAGCAGCTTAGGCGGGCAGGCTGAAGCTTTCTTT
CDR3 protein: CASSLGGQAEAFF

V gene: TRBV30
CDR3 length: 13
J gene: TRBJ2-5
clone size: NA
D gene: NA
CDR3 DNA: TGTGCCTGGACACCAGGGCCCCCGGGGACCCAGTACTTC
CDR3 protein: CAWTPGPPGTQYF

V gene: TRBV5-1
CDR3 length: 17
J gene: TRBJ2-5
clone size: NA
D gene: TRBD2
CDR3 DNA: TGCGCCAGCAGCTCCACCAACATAGCAGCGGGAGAAGAGACCCAGTACTTC
CDR3 protein: CASSSTNIAAGEETQYF

V gene: TRBV7-2
CDR3 length: 13
J gene: TRBJ2-7
clone size: NA
D gene: NA
CDR3 DNA: TGTGCCAGCAGCTTCGCGGGCCGGGGAGAGCAGTACTTC
CDR3 protein: CASSFAGRGEQYF

V gene: TRBV5-1
CDR3 length: 15
J gene: TRBJ1-1
clone size: NA
D gene: NA
CDR3 DNA: TGCGCCAGCAGCCACCCCCGACAGGCCCGCACTGAAGCTTTCTTT
CDR3 protein: CASSHPRQARTEAFF